This T cell receptor beta chain was recorded in a study of cytomegalovirus exposure and HLA in healthy donors. Primers included in the PCR were 60 Vbeta and 13 Jbeta primers. Only in-frame clones appear in the TCRdb table, and some are missing; sequencing was by immunoSEQ multiplex PCR. This sample has 100,000 to 150,000 clones, with 80% to 85% found just once. As for this clone: Antigen specificity is unknown.

CDR3 length equals 15 residues. Germline V lookup: CDR1 SGHAT, CDR2 FQNNGV. V was shortened by 8 bases and J by 7 bases, with 22 bases between the two germline ends. Donors counted as nominally healthy when sampled, yet unrecorded immune exposures were likely. Study results and caveats: Another analysis was done later, and it associated around 17,000 TCR beta sequences with HLA alleles at 0.05 false discovery rate. Based on reports, TCR beta sequences accurately predicted HLA-A and HLA-B alleles for most subjects.

This sequence originates from a woman aged 25-40 years in good health and CMV-seronegative. This chain uses TRBV11-2 with TRBJ2-3; D perhaps matches TRBD2 (6 bases). The specimen was PBMCs. The CDR3 protein is CASGLGDMGGYTQYF. CDR3 nucleotides: TGTGCCAGCGGGCTCGGTGACATGGGAGGCTATACGCAGTATTTT.